A selection of T cell receptor beta chains follows, all from one sample in a study of blood T cell repertoires in COVID-19. Sequencing used immunoSEQ multiplex PCR; TCRdb keeps in-frame clones, though not all of them. This sample has about 210,000 clones, with about four fifths found just once. Sequencing was performed on peripheral blood. The receptors stem from a woman aged 80 or over with COVID-19, enrolled during active disease. CDR3s include the opening cysteine and the closing phenylalanine or tryptophan. The D gene is left open where the match is weak. Clone size is stated in some rows and not others, as once, few, many or a class when expanded.

TRBV11-1,TRBD1,TRBJ2-2,-,TGTGCCAGCAGCATCAGGACAGGGACCGGGGAGCTGTTTTTT,CASSIRTGTGELFF
TRBV7-3,-,TRBJ2-2,-,TGTGCCAGCAGGCAGGACTATAACACCGGGGAGCTGTTTTTT,CASRQDYNTGELFF
TRBV15,TRBD1,TRBJ1-6,-,TGTGCCACCAGAGAATCCGGGACAGGGGATTCACCCCTCCACTTT,CATRESGTGDSPLHF
TRBV3-1/TRBV3-2,-,TRBJ2-2,-,TGTGCCAGCAGCGAAAGGGGGGGCGCGGCCGGGGAGCTGTTTTTT,CASSERGGAAGELFF
TRBV5-1,-,TRBJ2-1,-,TGCGCCAGCAGCTTGGGCAGGACTGGGTACAATGAGCAGTTCTTC,CASSLGRTGYNEQFF
TRBV5-1,TRBD2,TRBJ2-5,-,TGCGCCAGCAGCCTAAGGACTAGCGGGGGGGACCAGTACTTC,CASSLRTSGGDQYF
TRBV27,-,TRBJ1-5,-,TGTGCCAGCAGCCCCGCCGGGGGGGTTAATCAGCCCCAGCATTTT,CASSPAGGVNQPQHF
TRBV6-5,TRBD1,TRBJ2-1,-,TGTGCCAGCAAGGGACAGGCAAACTACAATGAGCAGTTCTTC,CASKGQANYNEQFF
TRBV6-5,TRBD1,TRBJ1-2,-,TGTGCCAGCAGTCCGGGACAGAAGAGCGGCTACACCTTC,CASSPGQKSGYTF
TRBV6-5,-,TRBJ1-1,many,TGTGCCAGCAGCAGGACTGTCACTGAAGCTTTCTTT,CASSRTVTEAFF
TRBV5-1,TRBD2,TRBJ2-2,-,TGCGCCAGCAGCCCTAGCGGGGGGGACACCGGGGAGCTGTTTTTT,CASSPSGGDTGELFF
TRBV5-1,-,TRBJ2-1,once,TGCGCCAGCAGCTTGGATAACTGGAGCTCCTACAATGAGCAGTTCTTC,CASSLDNWSSYNEQFF
TRBV5-4,TRBD1,TRBJ2-2,-,TGTGCCAGCCGAAACCTTGGACAGGGTGGTTCCCCCACCGGGGAGCTGTTTTTT,CASRNLGQGGSPTGELFF
TRBV4-1,-,TRBJ1-4,-,TGCGCCAGCAGCCCCTGGGGCTCCCAGGGTAATGAAAAACTGTTTTTT,CASSPWGSQGNEKLFF
TRBV10-3,-,TRBJ2-7,few,TGTGCCATCGGGAGTCTTGAAGCGGGCTACGAGCAGTACTTC,CAIGSLEAGYEQYF
TRBV19,TRBD1,TRBJ1-2,-,TGTGCCAGTACCACCGGGACAGGGGGATATGGCTACACCTTC,CASTTGTGGYGYTF
TRBV6-5,-,TRBJ1-1,-,TGTGCCAGCAGTTACTCCGGGTACACTGAAGCTTTCTTT,CASSYSGYTEAFF
TRBV3-1/TRBV3-2,-,TRBJ2-3,few,TGTGCCAGCAGCCAAGAAATAGCGGATCGGGATACGCAGTATTTT,CASSQEIADRDTQYF
TRBV5-4,TRBD1,TRBJ2-3,-,TGTGCCAGCAGCCAGGGACAGGGGGCGCTTCACGTTGCTACGCAGTATTTT,CASSQGQGALHVATQYF
TRBV2,-,TRBJ1-2,-,TGTGCCAGCAGCGACAGGTCGGTAAAGAGTCCCACCTTC,CASSDRSVKSPTF
TRBV6-1,TRBD1,TRBJ1-5,-,TGTGCCAGCAGTTTAAGGGGACAGGGTAAACAGCCCCAGCATTTT,CASSLRGQGKQPQHF
TRBV24-1,TRBD1,TRBJ2-3,-,TGTGCCACCAGTGATAGACAGGGGGCAGATACGCAGTATTTT,CATSDRQGADTQYF
TRBV5-8,-,TRBJ1-1,once,TGTGCCAGCAGCTTACTACAGGGAATTTCTGAAGCTTTCTTT,CASSLLQGISEAFF
TRBV19,TRBD1,TRBJ1-1,-,TGTGCCAGTGAGGACAGGGGGATGGTTCCCCAAGCTTTCTTT,CASEDRGMVPQAFF
TRBV5-8,TRBD2,TRBJ2-3,-,TGTGCCAGCAGCCAGGGGACTAGCGCCAACCCCACAGATACGCAGTATTTT,CASSQGTSANPTDTQYF
TRBV3-1/TRBV3-2,-,TRBJ1-2,-,TGTGCCAGCAGCCAAACCGGAGCAGCCGGTGGCTACACCTTC,CASSQTGAAGGYTF
TRBV6-5,TRBD1,TRBJ2-7,-,TGTGCCAGCAGAGCGACAGGGGCTTACGAGCAGTACTTC,CASRATGAYEQYF
TRBV19,TRBD2,TRBJ2-3,-,TGTGCCAGTAGTCTTACTAGCGGGGTCGTCACAGATACGCAGTATTTT,CASSLTSGVVTDTQYF
TRBV27,TRBD1,TRBJ2-7,-,TGTGCCAGCAGTCCCCTGGGACAGGGTCGCTCCTACGAGCAGTACTTC,CASSPLGQGRSYEQYF
TRBV5-1,-,TRBJ2-3,-,TGCGCCAGCCATTTGCGGGCATCGGCAGATACGCAGTATTTT,CASHLRASADTQYF
TRBV10-3,-,TRBJ2-5,once,TGTGCCGCAAGTGGAGTCAGCCAAGAGACCCAGTACTTC,CAASGVSQETQYF
TRBV7-9,-,TRBJ1-1,-,TGTGCCAGCAGCCGGGGAACTGAAGCTTTCTTT,CASSRGTEAFF
TRBV24-1,TRBD1,TRBJ2-7,-,TGTGCCACCCAGGGGGATCGGGACGAGCAGTACTTC,CATQGDRDEQYF